This TCR beta chain appears in the sequencing data of a study of identical twins. Overall study findings and caveats: Partly confounded zero-insertion analyses could result from invariant MAIT and iNKT cells.

This clonotype was observed a handful of times. Its specificity is unknown. The cDNA had a unique molecular identifier and a template-switch universal primer site. TCRdb re-called the 5' RACE reads with MiXCR, one entry per CDR3 protein. The sample shows 300,000 to 400,000 distinct CDR3 sequences, approximately 10% of them seen only once. This CDR3 spans 14 amino acids. The germline V and J ends were trimmed by 0 bases and 2 bases, with 7 bases remaining between them. Germline loops: CDR1 MNHNY, CDR2 SVGAGI (reference sequence). J is TRBJ2-5 and V is TRBV6-6, with no clear D. The sample comprised naive T cells sorted from blood. This TCR was recovered from a woman aged 45-65 years in good health. CDR3 bases: TGTGCCAGCAGTTACTCGGGCCAGCAAGAGACCCAGTACTTC. Its translation: CASSYSGQQETQYF.